The sequence of this TCR beta chain was determined in a study of blood T cell repertoires in COVID-19. Overall study context: Samples representing acute and convalescent COVID-19 were sourced from the United States, Italy and Spain.

Germline values: CDR1 MDHEN, CDR2 SYDVKM. J was trimmed by 0 bases and V by 8 bases; bases with no gene match: 5. This CDR3 has 15 amino acids. Seattle patients were enrolled during active infection and followed longitudinally. Under the authors' procedure: Estimates of nucleated cell counts were drawn from the amplification of reference gene primers. Generated by immunoSEQ multiplex PCR, the TCRdb table keeps only in-frame clones and is missing some. That table supplies the V and J calls and clone size; D and trimming were determined from the DNA. The sample lists hundreds of thousands of clones; roughly 76% were seen once.

This clonotype was obtained from a woman of 80 years or more with COVID-19, enrolled during active disease. Material: peripheral blood. The chain carries TRBV28 and TRBJ2-1; the match to TRBD2 covers 9 bases. This CDR3 is CASGSSGDSYNEQFF. The DNA of the CDR3 is TGTGCCAGCGGGTCTAGCGGGGACTCCTACAATGAGCAGTTCTTC.